A single TCR beta chain is shown here with its context. Its antigen is unidentified. Germline CDR1 is SGHRS and CDR2 is YFSETQ. The CDR3 length is 13 residues. Trimming took off 2 bases at V and 7 bases at J, with 12 bases between the two ends. This entry belongs to a study of cytomegalovirus exposure and HLA in healthy donors. Vbeta (60) and Jbeta (13) primers were used in the PCR. TCRdb keeps only in-frame clones here, not all; method: immunoSEQ multiplex PCR. The sample yields about 170,000 clones, approximately 82% seen once. Points from the study as a whole: The authors reported that TCR beta sequences could predict HLA-A and HLA-B alleles. These predictions were accurate for most subjects in the first cohort.

This sequence originates from a male donor in good health and CMV-seronegative. This chain connects TRBV5-1 to TRBJ1-2; D call uncertain. The source material was PBMCs. CDR3 loop: CASSFAVGGGYTF. The CDR3 DNA sequence: TGCGCCAGCAGCTTCGCTGTCGGAGGTGGCTACACCTTC.